Sequencing of this T cell receptor beta chain was carried out in a study of OX40 agonist ivuxolimab in advanced cancers. Study-wide background: Patients were treated with ivuxolimab, an agonistic anti-OX40 (CD134) antibody. Those enrolled were 82.7% male, with a mean age of around 60 years and ages from roughly 23 to 79.

The CDR3 spans 11 residues. The V gene's germline CDR1 is DFQATT and CDR2 SNEGSKA (reference sequence). Trimming cost V 5 bases and J 5 bases, with 9 bases left between them. Some clones are missing from TCRdb's copy, which holds only in-frame ones; the method was immunoSEQ multiplex PCR. Among fewer than 85,000 clones listed, about 88% were seen once. This TCR was sampled from an adult with an advanced solid tumor such as melanoma, head and neck, liver or kidney cancer. The sample here was CD4+ or CD8+ T cells sorted from blood, taken in a trial of the OX40 agonist ivuxolimab. V and J are TRBV20-1 and TRBJ1-2, with D possibly TRBD1 on 5 matching bases. The CDR3 region is CSASSGYGYTF. The CDR3 DNA is TGCAGTGCTTCCTCAGGGTATGGCTACACCTTC.